Listed here are 21 T cell receptor beta chains from one sample, sequenced in a study of T cells in Graves' hyperthyroidism and ophthalmopathy. Researchers amplified the TCR beta CDR3 regions from RNA transcripts. Primed by the HTBI set, a first-round RT-PCR was run on the TCR CDR3. One entry per CDR3 protein results from TCRdb running MiXCR on the multiplex PCR reads. The table includes some 550,000 distinct CDR3 sequences, more than 15% detected once. The sample consisted of blood. Receptor source: a woman between 40 and 55 years old with Graves' ophthalmopathy.

This clonotype showed up just a few times. The genes are TRBV10-3 and TRBJ1-5, with D perhaps matching TRBD1 (5 bases). Between the trimmed V and J ends, which lost 2 bases and 0 bases, there was a span of 8 bases. CDR1 is ENHRY and CDR2 is SYGVKD in the germline V gene. This CDR3 has 15 amino acids. CDR3 coding DNA: TGTGCCATCAGTGAGGGACATAATAGCAATCAGCCCCAGCATTTT. This codes for CAISEGHNSNQPQHF.

The rearrangement uses TRBV5-1 and TRBJ2-2; a possible D gene is TRBD2 (6 bases). Trimming left V 7 bases short and J 0 bases short, with 13 bases between. Germline values: CDR1 SGHRS, CDR2 YFSETQ. This CDR3 has 15 residues. The CDR3: CASDPGTSNTGELFF. In DNA, the CDR3 is TGCGCCAGCGACCCGGGGACTTCGAACACCGGGGAGCTGTTTTTT.

This clonotype was detected only a few times. V is TRBV19 and J is TRBJ2-1; 10 bases match TRBD2. J lost 7 bases, V lost 1 base, and 7 bases had no gene match. CDR1 and CDR2 from the germline V gene are LNHDA and SQIVND (reference sequence). The CDR3 length is 16 residues. In DNA, the CDR3 is TGTGCCAGTAGTATAGGAGCGGGAGGGCCCTCAAATGAGCAGTTCTTC. Amino acid sequence: CASSIGAGGPSNEQFF. The whole variable domain, remainder taken from reference TRBV19 and TRBJ2-1, is DGGITQSPKYLFRKEGQNVTLSCEQNLNHDAMYWYRQDPGQGLRLIYYSQIVNDFQKGDIAEGYSVSREKKESFPLTVTSAQKNPTAFYLCASSIGAGGPSNEQFFGPGTRLTVL.

This clonotype has a count of ten or more. The chain is built from TRBV11-2 and TRBJ2-3; D call uncertain. Germline V lookup: CDR1 SGHAT, CDR2 FQNNGV. This CDR3 spans 14 amino acids. The V end was cut by 3 bases, the J end by 1 base, with 8 bases between. In nucleotides, the CDR3 is TGTGCCAGCAGCTTCACCGGAGGCACAGATACGCAGTATTTT. Translation gives CASSFTGGTDTQYF.

This clonotype has ten or more counts. The J gene is TRBJ2-5, the V gene TRBV6-2 or TRBV6-3; D possibly uses TRBD1 or TRBD2 (5 bases each). This CDR3 spans 14 amino acids. The V end lost 4 bases, the J end lost 1 base, and 10 bases lay between the germline ends. Germline V CDR1 and CDR2: MNHEY, SVGEGT. The CDR3 region has the DNA TGTGCCAGCAGTTCCCGGGACCCCCAAGAGACCCAGTACTTC. It codes for CASSSRDPQETQYF.

This clonotype occurred a few times. The CDR3 sequence: CASSQQGYTYNEQFF. The CDR3, as DNA: TGTGCCAGCAGCCAACAGGGGTACACCTACAATGAGCAGTTCTTC. This chain uses TRBV16 with TRBJ2-1, with D tentatively TRBD1 (6 bases). The CDR3 is 15 residues long. Germline CDR1 and CDR2: KGHSY and FQNENV. The V gene lost 2 bases and the J gene lost 2 bases, with 10 bases spanning the gap.

This clonotype was observed many times. The V call is TRBV3-1, the J call TRBJ1-3, with TRBD1 as a possible D gene (5 bases). Germline CDR1 and CDR2: LGHDT and YNNKEL (reference sequence). V was pared by 5 bases and J by 3 bases, with 11 bases between. This CDR3 has 14 residues. The CDR3 loop reads CASSLRGGGNTIYF. The CDR3 bases are TGTGCCAGCAGCTTACGGGGGGGTGGAAACACCATATATTTT.

This clonotype was counted at least ten times. J is TRBJ1-6 and V is TRBV11-2; D remains unclear. V lost 5 bases and J lost 5, with 10 bases in between. The CDR3 is made up of 14 amino acids. The germline V gene encodes CDR1 SGHAT and CDR2 FQNNGV. CDR3 amino acids: CASSLPGDNSPLHF. CDR3 DNA: TGTGCCAGCAGCCTGCCCGGCGATAATTCACCCCTCCACTTT.

The chain recombines TRBV19 with TRBJ1-2, with D unresolved. Trimming pared 4 bases from V and 3 bases from J, leaving 21 bases between. The CDR3 extends over 17 amino acids. CDR1 LNHDA and CDR2 SQIVND come from the germline V gene (reference sequence). The CDR3 loop reads CASSTVDPTQADYGYTF. CDR3 coding DNA: TGTGCCAGTAGTACAGTCGACCCGACTCAAGCGGACTATGGCTACACCTTC.

This clonotype has more than one count but fewer than ten. The chain joins TRBV18 to TRBJ1-2; 12 bases fit TRBD1. Germline V gene lookup returns CDR1 KGHSH and CDR2 LQKENI. V was pared by 3 bases and J by 5 bases, with 10 bases of the junction left unmatched. The CDR3 runs 17 residues. CDR3 sequence (DNA): TGTGCCAGCTCACCCCGGGACAGGGGGCCCTATTGGTATGGCTACACCTTC. This gives the protein CASSPRDRGPYWYGYTF.

This clonotype was observed at least ten times. The V and J genes are TRBV2 and TRBJ1-5, with TRBD1 matching 9 bases. The CDR3 totals 14 residues. V dropped 4 bases and J dropped 7; count of bases not matched to a gene: 5. CDR1 is SNHLY and CDR2 is FYNNEI in the germline V gene. The CDR3 nucleotides are TGTGCCAGCAGTGCGGGACAGGGCGTACAGCCCCAGCATTTT. As protein: CASSAGQGVQPQHF. Filled out from reference TRBV2 and TRBJ1-5, the complete variable domain reads EPEVTQTPSHQVTQMGQEVILRCVPISNHLYFYWYRQILGQKVEFLVSFYNNEISEKSEIFDDQFSVERPDGSNFTLKIRSTKLEDSAMYFCASSAGQGVQPQHFGDGTRLSIL.

This clonotype was counted between two and nine times. This sequence joins TRBV2 and TRBJ2-1; no clear D gene. Germline CDR1 and CDR2: SNHLY and FYNNEI. The CDR3 is made up of 16 amino acids. Trimming cost V 2 bases and J 1 base, with 12 bases left between them. The CDR3 DNA follows: TGTGCCAGCAGTGAATTCTACGACATTTCCTACAATGAGCAGTTCTTC. Amino acid sequence: CASSEFYDISYNEQFF.

Ten or more counts support this clonotype. The chain has TRBV7-3 and TRBJ2-1; 11 bases line up with TRBD2. V trimming: 0 bases; J trimming: 0 bases; junction bases outside the gene matches: 7. The length of the CDR3 is 19 residues. Germline CDR1 and CDR2: SGHTA and FQGTGA. CDR3: CASSLTPLTSGSSYNEQFF. Here the CDR3 DNA reads TGTGCCAGCAGCTTAACCCCTCTTACTAGCGGGAGCTCCTACAATGAGCAGTTCTTC.

This clonotype has at least ten counts. The CDR3 sequence: CASSASGLTDTQYF. The CDR3 DNA reads as TGTGCCAGCAGCGCATCCGGACTCACAGATACGCAGTATTTT. V is TRBV28 and J is TRBJ2-3; tentatively, D is TRBD2 (5 bases). The CDR3 length is 14 residues. V shed 6 bases and J shed 2 bases, with 12 bases lying between them. Looked up from germline, CDR1 is MDHEN and CDR2 is SYDVKM. Looking up the rest from reference TRBV28 and TRBJ2-3 gives the full variable domain: DVKVTQSSRYLVKRTGEKVFLECVQDMDHENMFWYRQDPGLGLRLIYFSYDVKMKEKGDIPEGYSVSREKKERFSLILESASTNQTSMYLCASSASGLTDTQYFGPGTRLTVL.

The sample holds a few counts of this clonotype. The J gene is TRBJ2-2, the V gene TRBV5-1; tentatively, D is TRBD2 (6 bases). Germline CDR1 SGHRS, CDR2 YFSETQ. The CDR3 loop spans 17 amino acids. The V and J ends lost 4 bases and 4 bases respectively, with 20 bases between them. CDR3 protein: CASSPSGLGSSTGELFF. The CDR3 DNA is TGCGCCAGCAGCCCCTCGGGACTGGGGTCTAGCACCGGGGAGCTGTTTTTT.

This clonotype was seen at least ten times. V is TRBV12-3 or TRBV12-4 and J is TRBJ2-5, with D possibly being TRBD2 (6 bases). This CDR3 is built from 13 residues. Trimming cost V 3 bases and J 5 bases, with 10 bases left between them. The CDR3 nucleotides read TGTGCCAGCAGTTTGGGACTGGTGGAGACCCAGTACTTC. It translates to CASSLGLVETQYF.

Relative to its sample, this clonotype is medium-sized (0.01 to 0.1%). This chain links TRBV28 with TRBJ2-7; 8 bases fit TRBD1. The length of the CDR3 is 15 residues. Germline lookup yields CDR1 MDHEN and CDR2 SYDVKM. Trimming removed 2 bases from V and 0 bases from J; junction bases left unmatched: 3. CDR3 region: CASSLVDRASYEQYF. The CDR3 region has the DNA TGTGCCAGCAGTTTAGTGGACAGGGCCTCCTACGAGCAGTACTTC.

This clonotype was detected only a few times. The CDR3 DNA is TGCGCCAGCAGCCTCCTGGGGGACATACAAGAGACCCAGTACTTC. Its protein is CASSLLGDIQETQYF. The V gene is TRBV5-1, the J gene TRBJ2-5; maybe TRBD1 (6 bases). Trimming removed 4 bases from V and 2 bases from J, with 15 bases in between. The length of the CDR3 is 15 residues. Germline-derived CDR1 and CDR2 are SGHRS and YFSETQ.

There are a few counts of this clonotype. The V and J genes are TRBV6-1 and TRBJ1-4; D gene ambiguous. The V end lost 7 bases, the J end lost 0 bases, and 21 bases lay between the germline ends. CDR1 and CDR2 from the germline V gene are MNHNS and SASEGT. The CDR3 spans 18 residues. CDR3 sequence (DNA): TGTGCCAGCAAACGACGCCCCAGCCAGACTGCAACTAATGAAAAACTGTTTTTT. Residues: CASKRRPSQTATNEKLFF.

There are many counts of this clonotype. This chain connects TRBV5-1 to TRBJ1-4; D is possibly TRBD1 (6 bases). The germline gives CDR1 SGHRS, CDR2 YFSETQ. Trimming stripped 4 bases from V and 3 bases from J, with 10 bases between. This CDR3 has 14 residues. The CDR3 DNA follows: TGCGCCAGCAGCCAGGGGACCTCTAATGAAAAACTGTTTTTT. Translation gives CASSQGTSNEKLFF.

This rearrangement joins TRBV7-9 to TRBJ1-1; perhaps TRBD1 as D (6 bases). Germline CDR1 is SEHNR and CDR2 is FQNEAQ (reference sequence). CDR3 size: 15 residues. V was trimmed by 0 bases and J by 2 bases, leaving 10 bases between them. CDR3 protein: CASSLAGGGNTEAFF. In DNA, the CDR3 is TGTGCCAGCAGCTTAGCGGGGGGGGGCAACACTGAAGCTTTCTTT.